Following are 29 T cell receptor beta chains from one sample sequenced in a study of CD4 and CD8 cells across lung adenocarcinoma regions. TCRdb independently ran MiXCR on the PCR reads; one entry per CDR3 protein. Among 6,500 to 7,500 distinct CDR3 sequences, approximately 49% were seen once, and the ten largest hold about 19%. The sample consisted of CD8+ T cells from the center of a lung tumor. The receptors originated from a female donor with lung adenocarcinoma. The CD4 and CD8 labels of this study may be unreliable.

As concerns this clonotype: Relative to the germline gene, one junction end is altered; a read error may explain this. The gene calls are TRBV12-5 and TRBJ2-1; a weak D match, TRBD2 (6 bases). The CDR3 totals 14 residues. Germline CDR1 reads LGHNT; CDR2 reads FRNRAP. The CDR3, as DNA: TGTGCTAGTGCCCCCGGGGGAGGTATCGGACGGCAGTTTTTT. Its protein product is CASAPGGGIGRQFF.

The V and J genes are TRBV4-3 and TRBJ2-2; unclear D gene. Trimming pared 0 bases from V and 1 base from J, leaving 9 bases between. The CDR3 has 16 amino acids. CDR1 LGHNA and CDR2 YSLEER come from the germline V gene. The CDR3 region is CASSQDLARNTGELFF. CDR3 DNA: TGCGCCAGCAGCCAAGATCTCGCCAGGAACACCGGGGAGCTGTTTTTT.

This sequence joins TRBV7-6 and TRBJ2-1; D might be TRBD1 or TRBD2, each matching 6 bases. Trimming stripped 8 bases from V and 10 bases from J, with 18 bases between. Germline V gives CDR1 SGHVS, CDR2 FNYEAQ. The CDR3 totals 13 residues. CDR3 sequence (DNA): TGTGCCAGCCTGCGGGACAAGCCCGGGGAGCAGTTCTTC. Protein product: CASLRDKPGEQFF.

This chain joins TRBV6-4 and TRBJ2-5; 8 bases agree with TRBD2. CDR1 MRHNA and CDR2 SNTAGT come from the germline V gene. The CDR3 has 16 amino acids. V lost 8 bases, J lost 11 bases, and 22 bases stayed unmatched. As DNA, the CDR3 is TGTGCCAGCGGTCCTAGAACGGGAGGGCCGCAGGATACGCAGTACTTC. It is translated as CASGPRTGGPQDTQYF.

The CDR3 nucleotides are TGTGCCAGCAGAGACACGAATGCGGGAATCGGGAAGCAGTTTTTT. It yields the protein CASRDTNAGIGKQFF. The genes are TRBV6-1 and TRBJ2-2; TRBD2 might be the D (6 bases). V lost 6 bases, J lost 16 bases, and 27 bases lay in between. CDR3 length: 15 amino acids. The germline V gene encodes CDR1 MNHNS and CDR2 SASEGT.

The J gene is TRBJ2-1, the V gene TRBV6-1; possibly TRBD1 or TRBD2 for D (5 bases each). The J call may be faulty, since TRBJ2-3 better matches the DNA end. Germline CDR1 MNHNS, CDR2 SASEGT. The CDR3 is made up of 16 amino acids. The CDR3 loop reads CASRSGTAVSNDAQYF. Written as DNA, the CDR3 is TGTGCCAGCAGGTCAGGGACGGCTGTGAGCAACGATGCGCAGTATTTT.

As regards this clonotype: One end of the junction is discordant with germline, which a read error may explain. V usage is TRBV7-2 and J usage is TRBJ2-6; D ambiguous. Germline loops: CDR1 SGHTA, CDR2 FQGNSA. The CDR3 is 16 residues long. The CDR3: CASSTGAPTWAYELTF. CDR3 DNA: TGTGCCAGCAGCACGGGCGCCCCTACTTGGGCCTACGAGCTGACCTTC. Full variable domain (missing parts from reference TRBV7-2 and TRBJ2-6): GAGVSQSPSNKVTEKGKDVELRCDPISGHTALYWYRQSLGQGLEFLIYFQGNSAPDKSGLPSDRFSAERTGGSVSTLTIQRTQQEDSAVYLCASSTGAPTWAYELTFGAGSRLTVL.

By sample fraction, this clonotype is medium-sized. J is TRBJ2-5 and V is TRBV7-2; a weak D match, TRBD1 (6 bases). CDR1 is SGHTA, CDR2 FQGNSA, per germline. Deletions cut 5 bases from V and 5 bases from J, with 18 bases between. The CDR3 runs to 15 residues. CDR3 region: CASSTTPAQGETQYF. The CDR3 nucleotides are TGTGCCAGCAGCACTACCCCCGCGCAGGGGGAGACCCAGTACTTC.

The V and J genes are TRBV6-1 and TRBJ2-2; a possible D gene is TRBD1 (5 bases). Germline CDR1 MNHNS, CDR2 SASEGT. With 11 bases removed from V and 13 bases from J, the gap between germline ends came to 29 bases. The CDR3 has 15 amino acids. This CDR3 reads CAHRPQNLSTDTLFF. CDR3 nucleotides: TGTGCCCACAGGCCACAGAATTTGAGCACCGATACGCTGTTTTTT.

Details on this clonotype: The junction does not match germline at one end; this may be a read error. The gene calls are TRBV7-2 and TRBJ2-4; D possibly matches TRBD1 or TRBD2 (5 bases each). The germline gives CDR1 SGHTA, CDR2 FQGNSA. The CDR3 loop spans 16 amino acids. CDR3: CASSLAGVGAKNMQYF. CDR3 DNA sequence: TGTGCCAGCAGCTTAGCGGGGGTGGGAGCCAAAAACATGCAGTACTTC.

This clonotype appeared once. This chain uses TRBV7-2 with TRBJ2-3, with 12 nucleotides matching TRBD2. CDR3 length equals 20 residues. The V and J ends lost 6 bases and 4 bases, in that order; junction bases with no gene match: 20. The germline V gene encodes CDR1 SGHTA and CDR2 FQGNSA. CDR3 sequence (DNA): TGTGCCAGCAGATTATTTGGACTAGCGGGATTGGGGGGAGATTCAGATACGCAGTATTTT. This encodes CASRLFGLAGLGGDSDTQYF.

Only a few counts were recorded for this clonotype. This chain links TRBV7-2 with TRBJ2-1, with D perhaps assigned TRBD1 or TRBD2 (5 bases each). This CDR3 is built from 16 residues. Deletions cut 5 bases from V and 5 bases from J, with 19 bases between. CDR1 and CDR2 from the germline V gene are SGHTA and FQGNSA. The CDR3 region has the DNA TGTGCCAGCAGCCCGAGTCAGGGCGGGCGTAACAATGAGCAGTTCTTC. Translation gives CASSPSQGGRNNEQFF.

This chain links TRBV2 with TRBJ1-2; TRBD1 matches 9 bases. Germline CDR1 SNHLY, CDR2 FYNNEI. The CDR3 covers 15 residues. Trimming took 6 bases from V and 2 from J; bases not matched to a gene: 7. The CDR3 loop is CASRVATGGNYGYTF. CDR3 nucleotide sequence: TGTGCCAGCAGGGTCGCAACAGGGGGCAACTATGGCTACACCTTC.

The chain's CDR3 is CASSEPRLGELFF. The CDR3 coding sequence is TGTGCCAGCAGTGAACCCCGGCTGGGGGAGCTGTTTTTT. V gene TRBV6-1 combines with J gene TRBJ2-2; no definite D call. This CDR3 comprises 13 residues. From germline, CDR1 is MNHNS and CDR2 SASEGT. V shed 2 bases and J shed 8 bases, with 9 bases lying between them.

As to this clonotype: The CDR3 does not end in the conserved phenylalanine or tryptophan, so this is likely a read error. The DNA is left out, because the CDR3 cannot be placed on it with certainty; the CDR3 is given as TCRdb lists it. CDR3 sequence: CASSEGSRLGASQFS. The V gene is TRBV6-1, the J gene TRBJ2-5. The CDR3 has 15 amino acids, counting both end residues. Looked up from germline, CDR1 is MNHNS and CDR2 is SASEGT.

The genes are TRBV7-8 and TRBJ2-3; D is unresolved. V was pared by 2 bases and J by 4 bases, with 4 bases between. Per the germline V gene, CDR1 is SGHVS and CDR2 is FQNEAQ. The CDR3 contains 12 residues. The chain's CDR3 is CASSLSADTQYF. Written as DNA, the CDR3 is TGTGCCAGCAGCTTAAGTGCAGATACGCAGTATTTT.

This clonotype is judged medium-sized. V is TRBV4-1 and J is TRBJ2-1; 10 nucleotides agree with TRBD2. This CDR3 region has 17 residues. Looked up from germline, CDR1 is MGHRA and CDR2 is YSYEKL. Losses at the gene ends were 0 bases for V and 1 base for J; bases not matched to a gene: 3. The CDR3 loop is CASSQESSGGSYNEQFF. CDR3 in DNA: TGCGCCAGCAGCCAAGAATCTAGCGGGGGATCCTACAATGAGCAGTTCTTC.

About this clonotype itself: The germline gene is not matched at one end of the junction; a read error may be the cause. The gene calls are TRBV6-1 and TRBJ2-5; D perhaps matches TRBD2 (6 bases). The CDR3 is 15 amino acids. Germline CDR1 MNHNS, CDR2 SASEGT. In nucleotides, the CDR3 is TGTGCCAGCAGGGGCACTAGCCGAGGCCCAGAGACCCAGTATTTC. Translation gives CASRGTSRGPETQYF.

Details on this clonotype: At one of its ends the junction is not consistent with the germline gene, which may arise from a read error. The rearrangement joins TRBV6-5 to TRBJ2-3; possibly TRBD2 for D (7 bases). The CDR3 sequence is 16 residues long. The germline V gene has CDR1 MNHEY and CDR2 SVGAGI. Here the CDR3 DNA reads TGTGCCAGCGGGTACTCCGGGGGGCGTGACAAAGATACCCAGTATTTT. Protein sequence: CASGYSGGRDKDTQYF.

Note on this clonotype: A junction end diverges from the germline sequence, so it may reflect a read error. V usage is TRBV7-2 and J usage is TRBJ2-4, with D perhaps assigned TRBD1 or TRBD2 (5 bases each). The CDR3 runs to 14 residues. Germline V gene sequence: CDR1 SGHTA, CDR2 FQGNSA. CDR3 in DNA: TGTGGCAGCACGGGGCTGTGTGGCAAAGACACGCAGTACTTC. Translating it yields CGSTGLCGKDTQYF.

In this sample, this clonotype is medium-sized (0.01 to 0.1%). The chain combines TRBV6-1 with TRBJ2-7; possible D gene TRBD1, 6 bases. CDR1 is MNHNS and CDR2 is SASEGT in the germline V gene. There are 15 residues in the CDR3. Between the trimmed V and J ends, which lost 1 base and 2 bases, there was a span of 12 bases. In DNA form, the CDR3 reads TGTGCCAGCAGTGAAGAGAGCGGACAGCCCTACGAGCAGTACTTC. It encodes CASSEESGQPYEQYF.

Sample share makes this clonotype medium-sized (0.01 to 0.1%). Being one base from a much bigger clone, this may be a read error. The chain uses TRBV12-3 or TRBV12-4 and TRBJ2-1, with D uncertain. Near its end, the DNA agrees better with TRBJ2-7, so the J call may be wrong. The CDR3 is 13 residues long. CDR3 in DNA: TGTGCCAGCAGTTTTCCACCCGGCAATGAGCAGTACTTC. Translated: CASSFPPGNEQYF.

This clonotype was seen just once. A junction boundary mismatches the germline segment, possibly from a read error. The chain links TRBV7-2 to TRBJ2-4; 10 positions match TRBD2. The CDR3 extends over 16 amino acids. Germline loops: CDR1 SGHTA, CDR2 FQGNSA. CDR3 bases: TGTGCCAGCAGCTTAGATTTAGCGGGAGGCAAAGAGACCCAGTACTTT. Protein product: CASSLDLAGGKETQYF. The full variable domain, in which reference TRBV7-2 and TRBJ2-4 provide the parts outside the CDR3, is GAGVSQSPSNKVTEKGKDVELRCDPISGHTALYWYRQSLGQGLEFLIYFQGNSAPDKSGLPSDRFSAERTGGSVSTLTIQRTQQEDSAVYLCASSLDLAGGKETQYFGAGTRLSVL.

Judged by abundance, this clonotype is medium-sized. V usage is TRBV7-6 and J usage is TRBJ1-1, with D hard to call. Germline CDR1 reads SGHVS; CDR2 reads FNYEAQ. Trimming shortened V by 5 bases and J by 1 base, and 11 bases separated the two germline ends. There are 14 residues in the CDR3. The CDR3 nucleotides are TGTGCCAGCAGCCCCGCCCCGAGGAACACTGAAGCTTTCTTT. This encodes CASSPAPRNTEAFF.

Only a few counts were recorded for this clonotype. A much larger clone lies a single base off, so this may be a read error. V is TRBV6-4 and J is TRBJ2-4; tentatively, D is TRBD2 (6 bases). The V gene's germline CDR1 is MRHNA and CDR2 SNTAGT. The length of the CDR3 is 15 residues. V lost 0 bases and J lost 13, with 19 bases in between. The CDR3 nucleotides read TGTGCCAGCAGTGACTCGGGGGGTTCCTACAATGAGCAGTACTTC. Translated, it gives CASSDSGGSYNEQYF.

This clonotype was detected only a few times. The junction differs from germline at one of its ends, possibly a read error. The J gene is TRBJ2-5, the V gene TRBV12-3 or TRBV12-4; D tentatively fits TRBD1 or TRBD2 (6 bases each). The CDR3 extends over 14 amino acids. The CDR3, as DNA: TGTGCGGGCCTGGGGGGCCGCGACCAAGAGACCCAGTATTTC. It encodes CAGLGGRDQETQYF.

This clonotype is medium-sized in the sample. The V and J genes are TRBV7-2 and TRBJ2-1; D not certain. The last part of the DNA fits TRBJ2-7 better; the J call may be wrong. CDR3 size: 16 residues. Germline CDR1 reads SGHTA; CDR2 reads FQGNSA. CDR3: CASSPQSNIAYNEQYF. In DNA form, the CDR3 reads TGTGCCAGCAGCCCTCAGAGTAACATCGCTTACAATGAGCAGTACTTC.

CDR3 region: CASSYGPRRLDTQYF. In DNA form, the CDR3 reads TGTGCCAGCAGTTACGGCCCCCGTCGGTTAGATACGCAGTATTTT. The chain links TRBV6-2 or TRBV6-3 to TRBJ2-3; D ambiguous. The ends were cut back, 2 bases at V and 5 bases at J, with 14 bases in the middle. The CDR3 length is 15 residues. Germline CDR1 reads MNHEY; CDR2 reads SVGEGT.

This clonotype ranks as medium-sized. This rearrangement joins TRBV12-3 or TRBV12-4 to TRBJ2-6; D gene uncertain. The CDR3 runs 12 residues. The germline V and J ends were trimmed by 4 bases and 4 bases, with 2 bases remaining between them. In DNA, the CDR3 is TGTGCCAGCAGTTCCGGGGCCAACGTCCTGACTTTC. Translation gives CASSSGANVLTF.